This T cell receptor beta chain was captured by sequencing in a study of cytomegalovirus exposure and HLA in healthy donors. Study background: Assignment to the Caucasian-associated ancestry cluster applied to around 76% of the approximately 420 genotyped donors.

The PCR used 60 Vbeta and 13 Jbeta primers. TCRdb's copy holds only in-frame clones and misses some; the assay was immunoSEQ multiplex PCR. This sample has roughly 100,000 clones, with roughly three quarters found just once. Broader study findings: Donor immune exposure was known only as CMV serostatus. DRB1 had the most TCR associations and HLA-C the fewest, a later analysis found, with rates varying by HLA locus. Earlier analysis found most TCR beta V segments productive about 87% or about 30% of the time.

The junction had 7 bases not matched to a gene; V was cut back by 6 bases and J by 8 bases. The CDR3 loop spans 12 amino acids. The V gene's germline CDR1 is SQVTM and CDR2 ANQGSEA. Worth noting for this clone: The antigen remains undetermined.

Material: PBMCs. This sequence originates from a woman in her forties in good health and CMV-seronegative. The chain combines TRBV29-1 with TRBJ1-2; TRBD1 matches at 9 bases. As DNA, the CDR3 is TGCAGCGTGATGGGAACAGGGGGCGGCTACACCTTC. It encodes CSVMGTGGGYTF.